This TCR beta chain emerged from a study of Ad26.COV2.S vaccination and SARS-CoV-2 variants. With V trimmed by 0 bases and J by 7 bases, 19 bases remained unmatched. Germline lookup yields CDR1 SGHDN and CDR2 FVKESK. CDR3 length: 20 amino acids. Regarding treatment: some 20 received Ad26.COV2.S at low or high dose, single or two shots; 5 received placebo; per-sample allocation not given. Day 63 after the first vaccine or placebo injection was the time point for sampling. Remarks on this clone: Its antigen is unknown.

Study-wide points: Estimates derived from TCR breadth and depth analyses may have underestimated total T cell responses.

Assay: immunoSEQ multiplex PCR; the TCRdb copy retains only in-frame clones and omits some. The sample records fewer than 500,000 clones, less than 95% being singletons. The sample in question was peripheral blood, obtained in a trial of Ad26.COV2.S vaccine versus placebo. This sequence joins TRBV14 and TRBJ2-2; 8 bases agree with TRBD2. The TCR originated in a person aged 18-60 years who received the Ad26.COV2.S COVID-19 vaccine or a placebo. The CDR3 region has the DNA TGTGCCAGCAGCCAAGATCCCGGGTTTTATCAAGCGGGAGTAGGCGGGGAGCTGTTTTTT. Amino acid sequence: CASSQDPGFYQAGVGGELFF.